The 5 T cell receptor beta chains reported below all come from one sample, sequenced in a study of CD8 T cells in ankylosing spondylitis. Study observations and caveats: Seven or eight highly homologous variants made up a TCR beta motif, and this motif appeared characteristic of ankylosing spondylitis blood.

MiXCR, applied by TCRdb to the 5' RACE reads, yields one record per CDR3 protein. The sample has about 540,000 distinct CDR3 sequences; roughly 12% are singletons. These TCRs are of unknown antigen specificity. The sequencing input was blood, either unsorted or a sorted T cell fraction (not recorded which). The receptors stem from a male donor with ankylosing spondylitis.

The chain has TRBV27 and TRBJ2-2; D unclear. The CDR3 extends over 15 amino acids. Germline CDR1 MNHEY, CDR2 SMNVEV (reference sequence). Trimming removed 7 bases at V and 0 bases at J, with 12 bases between. The CDR3 spells CASTMSLTNTGELFF. CDR3 DNA sequence: TGTGCCAGCACCATGTCCTTAACGAACACCGGGGAGCTGTTTTTT.

This clonotype was seen only a few times. The chain recombines TRBV20-1 with TRBJ2-1; 11 bases map to TRBD2. Trimming cost V 6 bases and J 8 bases; bases outside gene matches: 3. CDR1 and CDR2 (germline): DFQATT, SNEGSKA (reference sequence). The CDR3 spans 12 residues. CDR3 residues: CSAAGLADEQFF. CDR3 bases: TGCAGTGCGGCGGGACTAGCGGATGAGCAGTTCTTC.

V and J are TRBV12-3 or TRBV12-4 and TRBJ2-1; 11 bases match TRBD2. V trimming: 10 bases; J trimming: 0 bases; junction bases outside the gene matches: 8. The CDR3 sequence is 16 residues long. Here the CDR3 reads CAIGTSGASSYNEQFF. CDR3 nucleotide sequence: TGTGCCATCGGGACTAGCGGAGCTAGCTCCTACAATGAGCAGTTCTTC.

The rearrangement links TRBV5-1 to TRBJ1-4; no firm D call. Germline V CDR1 and CDR2: SGHRS, YFSETQ. Trimming removed 4 bases at V and 8 bases at J, with 12 bases between. The CDR3 has 13 amino acids. CDR3 amino acids: CASSGSHQEKLFF. CDR3 DNA: TGCGCCAGCAGCGGGAGTCATCAGGAAAAACTGTTTTTT.

The chain couples TRBV5-1 to TRBJ2-3; 11 nucleotides match TRBD2. Per the germline V gene, CDR1 is SGHRS and CDR2 is YFSETQ. Trimming removed 4 bases from V and 1 base from J; junction bases left unmatched: 2. The CDR3 is 15 amino acids. The chain's CDR3 is CASSILAGGTDTQYF. The CDR3 region has the DNA TGCGCCAGCAGCATACTAGCGGGGGGCACAGATACGCAGTATTTT.